This record looks at one T cell receptor beta chain sequence and its context. Its antigen is unknown. No much larger clone is present one base from it, and per-base qualities are unavailable. Relative to germline, V is 0 bases shorter and J is 16 bases shorter, with 13 bases between their ends. The CDR3 holds 13 amino acids from the cysteine to the phenylalanine. The read is trimmed to its CDR3 DNA, 39 bases read in frame from base 1. Via the germline V gene, CDR1 is KGHSH and CDR2 LQKENI. Whole blood was collected in K2EDTA tubes by collaborating institutions according to the institutions' own protocols. For TCRbeta analysis, collaborators shipped samples as frozen whole blood, isolated PBMCs, or DNA extracted from either of those sample types. This sample was included in a study of blood T cell repertoires in COVID-19 (dated by TCRdb to 2018 to 2021). As for the study more broadly: The collaborator samples originated in the United States, Italy and Spain and spanned the acute and convalescent phases of COVID-19. The prospective study material was composed of cDNA or gDNA derived from T cells, B-cell-depleted T cells, or PBMCs. The dataset comprised deeply sampled blood TCRbeta repertoires from subjects exposed to, actively infected with, or recovered from COVID-19. A freely available public database, intended as a resource for researchers studying the immune response to SARS-CoV-2, is where the repertoires were released. The samples were drawn from two sources: the first 160 participants of the ongoing ImmuneRACE study, and 1,000 to 1,500 subjects contributed by 6 global collaborators. Nearly every sample came with metadata listing a de-identified subject ID, COVID-19 status, age in years and sex. Where available, HLA class I and class II types were obtained from metadata supplied by the sample provider rather than from assay-based typing. On the study overall, not on this receptor specifically: The quantity of clinical and demographic metadata differed by source and by participant and was supplied without curation.

The immunoSEQ Assay, a bias-controlled multiplex PCR, was used to amplify TCRbeta CDR3 regions from genomic DNA. From the authors' description of their analysis: The number of nucleated cells in each sample was estimated from the amplification of reference gene primers within the assay. To quantify the absolute abundance of each unique TCRbeta CDR3 rearrangement, sequence reads were collapsed and filtered. Productive Simpson clonality was computed per sample as the square root of Simpson's diversity index over productive rearrangements. The table comes from immuneACCESS by way of TCRdb, which keeps in-frame sequences with V and J called. Part of the clones is missing from these tables; in studies checked, under half for an unresolved V gene and the rest for unknown reasons. V, J and clone size derive from that table, while D and trimming were established from the DNA sequence. The sample data list about 90,000 clones, and approximately 90% of these were observed just once. The ten biggest clones cover 5.1% of the sample.

Here the chain combines TRBV18 and TRBJ1-6; matching of 5 bases hints at TRBD1 as the D gene. The source is a man aged 50 or older with acute or convalescent COVID-19. The sample consisted of peripheral blood. The CDR3 sequence is CASSPPGGTPLHF. The DNA reads TGTGCCAGCTCACCACCGGGCGGGACCCCACTCCACTTT.